The entry below describes one T cell receptor (beta chain). Trimming stripped 10 bases from V and 7 bases from J, with 13 bases between. Germline assignment: CDR1 MGHDK and CDR2 SYGVNS. The CDR3 has 12 amino acids. This entry belongs to a study of blood T cell repertoires in COVID-19. Clones were sequenced by immunoSEQ multiplex PCR, and TCRdb holds only the in-frame ones, with some missing. The sample has some 15,000 clones, less than 90% seen once. This sequence joins TRBV25-1 and TRBJ1-4, with a weak D call TRBD1 (5 bases). The receptor comes from a woman between 70 and 85 years old in a cohort sampled during active or convalescent COVID-19. The sample comprised peripheral blood. The CDR3 spells CAIPPGCEKLFF. The CDR3 DNA is TGTGCCATTCCTCCAGGGTGTGAAAAACTGTTTTTT.